The rows below give T cell receptor beta chains drawn from one sample of a study of control samples from healthy donors and cancer patients. Repertoires were generated with immunoSEQ multiplex PCR, while TCRdb's copy carries only in-frame clones and drops some. The sample includes around 250,000 clones, 82% of them seen just once. What was sequenced was PBMCs. These TCRs come from a woman aged 55-70 years with lung cancer. The conserved cysteine and the conserved F or W are not part of the CDR3 here. Expanded clones are given a class, and other clones once, few, many or no size at all.

j_gene	v_gene	abundance	CDR3aa
TRBJ1-4	TRBV5-8	.	ASSYTSGGARRYEKLF
TRBJ2-3	TRBV4-2	.	ASSGEVARDTQY
TRBJ1-1	TRBV12-5	.	ASGLVTMILFLQDRVATEAF
TRBJ1-2	TRBV2	.	ASNGGQGPNYGYT
TRBJ2-2	TRBV5-4	.	ASSPGTTNTGELF
TRBJ1-1	TRBV11-2	few	ASSLDPGSRTEAF
TRBJ1-3	TRBV25-1	.	ASSLGAGNTIY
TRBJ2-7	TRBV7-8	.	ASSPTRISYEQY
TRBJ1-2	TRBV6-6	.	ASTHLGGDGYT
TRBJ2-7	TRBV6-5	.	ASSLQGSPYEQY
TRBJ1-2	TRBV6-5	.	ASSPDGNYGYT
TRBJ2-5	TRBV2	once	ASSLSTGVLETQY
TRBJ2-1	TRBV28	.	ASFRAGTSGSNEQF
TRBJ1-5	TRBV10-2	.	ASSVWALNQPQH
TRBJ1-6	TRBV28	.	ASSGGDNSPLH
TRBJ1-2	TRBV10-3	.	AISESESRGYT
TRBJ1-1	TRBV10-3	once	AISRTGETTKTEAF
TRBJ1-2	TRBV28	.	AIGPAYGYT
TRBJ1-1	TRBV2	.	ASRGRNTEAF
TRBJ1-1	TRBV19	.	ASRLGRRGTEAF
TRBJ2-3	TRBV18	.	ASSPLAGGSGTQY
TRBJ1-3	TRBV5-4	.	ASSPDSSGNTIY
TRBJ1-1	TRBV12-5	.	ASGFSAPDIQNTEAF
TRBJ1-5	TRBV10-3	once	AISVGTDQPQH
TRBJ2-2	TRBV5-1	.	ASSLGGLAGTGELF
TRBJ1-2	TRBV7-8	.	ASSVYWSNYGYT
TRBJ1-1	TRBV2	.	ASSGQGGTEAF
TRBJ1-1	TRBV6-5	.	ASSYSIGGGNTEAF
TRBJ2-2	TRBV12-5	.	ATARDFGELF
TRBJ2-1	TRBV2	.	ASRGQLYNEQF
TRBJ1-5	TRBV5-6	.	ASSLGGWQPQH
TRBJ1-2	TRBV7-9	.	ASSIEGGGYT
TRBJ1-1	TRBV6-6	few	ASSYRSTEAF
TRBJ2-3	TRBV3-1/TRBV3-2	once	ASSQGLGADTQY
TRBJ1-2	TRBV18	.	ASSPPDSAYGYT
TRBJ2-5	TRBV19	.	ASRSGAGAVETQY
TRBJ2-7	TRBV29-1	.	SVEDGQGAREQY
TRBJ1-2	TRBV10-3	.	AISESPGANGYT
TRBJ1-6	TRBV27	.	ASSLFGVVNSPLH
TRBJ2-5	TRBV5-4	.	ASSSGAGETQY
TRBJ1-2	TRBV5-1	.	ASSEQGAHGYT